This passage covers 24 T cell receptor beta chains from one sample sequenced in a study of regulatory T cells in long-lasting Graves disease. Time point noted: newly diagnosed GD, antithyroid drugs for less than 3 months. RNA isolated from PBMCs was used to make the TCR library. CDR3-region Arm-PCR and iRepertoire HTBI primers produced the TCR beta libraries. TCRdb ran MiXCR on the multiplex PCR reads and lists one entry per CDR3 protein. Here the sample spans more than 400,000 distinct CDR3 sequences, 16% being singletons. This sample also appeared in a second study, on T cells in Graves' hyperthyroidism and ophthalmopathy.

The specimen comprised peripheral blood mononuclear cells (PBMCs), sampled at new diagnosis, from a patient treated with antithyroid drugs. These receptors all stem from a woman younger than 45 with Graves disease.

CDR3 loop: CASRAGTPQELYTF. The CDR3 DNA sequence: TGTGCCAGTAGGGCGGGGACCCCCCAGGAACTCTACACCTTC. The J gene is TRBJ1-2, the V gene TRBV19, with D possibly being TRBD1 (5 bases). The CDR3 is 14 residues long. Deletions cut 6 bases from V and 10 bases from J, with 21 bases between. Per the germline V gene, CDR1 is LNHDA and CDR2 is SQIVND (reference sequence).

For the CDR3, the DNA is TGTGCCAGCAGCTACGGGAGCGGACATGGCTACACCTTC. Residues: CASSYGSGHGYTF. The rearrangement joins TRBV6-2 or TRBV6-3 to TRBJ1-2; D unclear. The V gene's germline CDR1 is MNHEY and CDR2 SVGEGT. Trimming stripped 6 bases from V and 6 bases from J, with 14 bases between. The CDR3 has 13 amino acids.

This clonotype has only a few counts. CDR3 residues: CAILPGEASHEQYF. CDR3 nucleotides: TGTGCCATCCTCCCGGGGGAGGCTTCCCACGAGCAGTACTTC. J is TRBJ2-7 and V is TRBV10-3; tentatively, D is TRBD2 (6 bases). V was cut by 8 bases and J by 5 bases, with 19 bases left in between. The germline V gene encodes CDR1 ENHRY and CDR2 SYGVKD. The CDR3 covers 14 residues.

This clonotype was detected only a few times. A read error is possible here, since a much larger clone lies one base away. The rearrangement joins TRBV7-3 to TRBJ2-3, with 14 bases lining up with TRBD2. CDR3 size: 16 residues. J was trimmed by 5 bases and V by 5 bases; bases with no gene match: 6. CDR1 and CDR2 (germline): SGHTA, FQGTGA. The CDR3 nucleotides are TGTGCCAGCAGCCCGACTAGCGGGAGGGTGGTAGATACGCAGTATTTT. Its protein is CASSPTSGRVVDTQYF.

In regard to this clonotype: A much larger clone differs from this one at a single base, so this may be a read error. J is TRBJ1-2 and V is TRBV3-1; D gene uncertain. The CDR3 covers 15 residues. In germline, CDR1 is LGHDT, CDR2 YNNKEL (reference sequence). The CDR3 sequence is CASSYLGQTNYGSTF. Here the CDR3 DNA reads TGTGCCAGCAGCTACCTCGGGCAGACGAACTATGGCTCCACCTTC.

This clonotype was seen more than once but under ten times. The chain combines TRBV2 with TRBJ2-1; D not resolved. V dropped 1 base and J dropped 12 bases, with 7 bases sitting between them. CDR1 SNHLY and CDR2 FYNNEI come from the germline V gene. This CDR3 contains 11 residues. The CDR3 coding sequence is TGTGCCAGCAGTGAAGGCAACTGGCAGTTCTTC. Translated, it gives CASSEGNWQFF. The whole variable domain, remainder taken from reference TRBV2 and TRBJ2-1, is EPEVTQTPSHQVTQMGQEVILRCVPISNHLYFYWYRQILGQKVEFLVSFYNNEISEKSEIFDDQFSVERPDGSNFTLKIRSTKLEDSAMYFCASSEGNWQFFGPGTRLTVL.

The sample holds a few counts of this clonotype. The chain links TRBV10-3 to TRBJ2-7; 7 nucleotides line up with TRBD1. The CDR3 spans 16 residues. Germline CDR1 and CDR2: ENHRY and SYGVKD. V shed 3 bases, J shed 0 bases, and the junction held 8 bases outside the gene matches. The CDR3 DNA follows: TGTGCCATCAGTGAAGGAAAGGGGGCTAGCTCCTACGAGCAGTACTTC. Translation gives CAISEGKGASSYEQYF.

This clonotype has a handful of counts. V gene TRBV28 combines with J gene TRBJ2-1; TRBD1 might be the D (5 bases). V was pared by 6 bases and J by 9 bases, with 9 bases between. The length of the CDR3 is 11 residues. CDR1 is MDHEN and CDR2 is SYDVKM in the germline V gene. The CDR3 spells CASSQGPEQFF. Written as DNA, the CDR3 is TGTGCCAGCAGCCAGGGTCCTGAGCAGTTCTTC.

The V and J genes are TRBV20-1 and TRBJ2-3; 8 bases match TRBD2. Germline CDR1 DFQATT, CDR2 SNEGSKA (reference sequence). V dropped 6 bases and J dropped 5; count of bases not matched to a gene: 16. CDR3 length: 16 residues. CDR3 in amino acids: CSARPTVSGTVDTQYF. CDR3 nucleotide sequence: TGCAGTGCCCGACCGACAGTTAGCGGGACGGTAGATACGCAGTATTTT.

The genes are TRBV12-3 or TRBV12-4 and TRBJ2-1, with D tentatively TRBD1 (6 bases). V lost 4 bases to trimming and J lost 5 bases, with 9 bases between them. The CDR3 spans 13 residues. The CDR3 nucleotides read TGTGCCAGCAGTTCGGACAGTCACAATGAGCAGTTCTTC. This gives the protein CASSSDSHNEQFF.

This clonotype was counted ten times or more. V is TRBV9 and J is TRBJ1-1; no reliable D call. Between the trimmed V and J ends, which lost 0 bases and 0 bases, there was a span of 6 bases. CDR1 is SGDLS, CDR2 YYNGEE, per germline. This CDR3 has 14 residues. The CDR3 DNA follows: TGTGCCAGCAGCGTAGCGGAGATGAACACTGAAGCTTTCTTT. Protein sequence: CASSVAEMNTEAFF.

This clonotype has only a few counts. This sequence joins TRBV20-1 and TRBJ1-4, with 8 nucleotides matching TRBD1. Germline assignment: CDR1 DFQATT and CDR2 SNEGSKA (reference sequence). Germline trimming cut 0 bases from V and 5 bases from J; bases unmatched to any gene: 14. There are 18 residues in the CDR3. Written as DNA, the CDR3 is TGCAGTGCTAGAGATCCCGTAACAGGGGGTGGCTTAAATGAAAAACTGTTTTTT. This encodes CSARDPVTGGGLNEKLFF.

This clonotype was counted at least ten times. This chain links TRBV4-1 with TRBJ2-7; D is possibly TRBD2 (5 bases). The CDR3 consists of 14 residues. The V end lost 6 bases, the J end lost 0 bases, and 12 bases lay between the germline ends. Per germline, CDR1 MGHRA and CDR2 YSYEKL. The CDR3 protein is CASRSADSSYEQYF. DNA for the CDR3: TGCGCCAGCAGGTCCGCGGACTCCTCCTACGAGCAGTACTTC.

This clonotype was recorded many times. The CDR3 nucleotides are TGTGCCAGCAGTGCCGACGGGCCGATAGGGCAGTTCTTC. Translating gives CASSADGPIGQFF. The chain combines TRBV12-3 or TRBV12-4 with TRBJ2-1; D gene uncertain. V was cut by 5 bases and J by 12 bases, with 17 bases left in between. The CDR3 is 13 amino acids.

In this sample, this clonotype turned up many times. The chain employs TRBV7-9 and TRBJ2-1; TRBD2 agrees at 7 bases. This CDR3 contains 14 residues. The V gene's germline CDR1 is SEHNR and CDR2 FQNEAQ (reference sequence). V dropped 1 base and J dropped 5; count of bases not matched to a gene: 2. CDR3 sequence reads: CASSLEGGNNEQFF. CDR3 bases: TGTGCCAGCAGCTTAGAGGGAGGGAACAATGAGCAGTTCTTC.

A word on this clonotype: A much larger clone differs by one base, so this may be a read error. The chain carries TRBV30 and TRBJ2-1; 7 nucleotides agree with TRBD1. The CDR3 totals 13 residues. Per the germline V gene, CDR1 is GTSNPN and CDR2 is SVGIG (reference sequence). In DNA, the CDR3 is TGTGCCTGGAGCGGGACAGTTTACAATGAGCAGTCCTTC. Protein: CAWSGTVYNEQSF.

Comments on this clonotype: Germline and junction disagree at one end, which may indicate a read error. The gene calls are TRBV5-6 and TRBJ2-7; the match to TRBD2 covers 9 bases. Germline-derived CDR1 and CDR2 are SGHDT and YYEEEE. The CDR3 sequence is 12 residues long. The CDR3 spells CATQDVSGGLNF. The CDR3, as DNA: TGTGCCACACAGGACGTGAGCGGGGGGCTGAACTTC.

This clonotype was seen only a few times. At one of its ends the junction is not consistent with the germline gene, which may arise from a read error. The chain combines TRBV13 with TRBJ2-1; 8 bases line up with TRBD1. Germline CDR1 reads PRHDT; CDR2 reads FYEKMQ (reference sequence). The CDR3 loop spans 14 amino acids. CDR3 in amino acids: CASSQDRATNEQFF. CDR3 DNA sequence: TGCGCCAGCAGCCAGGACAGGGCGACCAATGAGCAGTTCTTC.

This clonotype was seen a handful of times. The chain carries TRBV12-3 or TRBV12-4 and TRBJ2-3; no clear D gene. The CDR3 totals 13 residues. Trimming took 7 bases from V and 3 from J, leaving 11 bases between them. The DNA of the CDR3 is TGTGCCAGCACCTACGGTCCGACAGATACGCAGTATTTT. Its protein is CASTYGPTDTQYF.

In the case of this clonotype: Sequence at one end of the junction differs from germline and may be a read error. This chain uses TRBV7-9 with TRBJ2-1; 10 bases match TRBD1. CDR1 and CDR2 from the germline V gene are SEHNR and FQNEAQ (reference sequence). CDR3 length: 16 residues. The CDR3 loop is CASRSGRDRGYNDQFF. CDR3 DNA sequence: TGTGCCAGCAGGAGTGGCCGGGACAGGGGCTACAATGATCAGTTCTTC.

This clonotype has a count of ten or more. The gene calls are TRBV20-1 and TRBJ2-3; D not certain. V was cut by 5 bases and J by 1 base, with 16 bases left in between. CDR1 and CDR2 (germline): DFQATT, SNEGSKA (reference sequence). CDR3 size: 15 residues. CDR3 loop: CSAFRSSRGTDTQYF. For the CDR3, the DNA is TGCAGTGCTTTTAGATCATCTCGAGGCACAGATACGCAGTATTTT.

On this clonotype: A much bigger clone sits one base away, suggesting this may be a read error. Here the CDR3 reads CASSYGTTNKQFF. In DNA form, the CDR3 reads TGTGCCAGCAGTTACGGAACCACCAATAAGCAGTTCTTC. This chain uses TRBV6-2 or TRBV6-3 with TRBJ2-1; D not certain. From germline, CDR1 is MNHEY and CDR2 SVGEGT. The CDR3 sequence is 13 residues long.

This clonotype was detected once. At one end the junction does not follow the germline gene, possibly because of a read error. The chain employs TRBV7-2 and TRBJ2-3, with D perhaps assigned TRBD1 or TRBD2 (5 bases each). The germline V gene encodes CDR1 SGHTA and CDR2 FQGNSA. The CDR3 sequence is 14 residues long. CDR3 in DNA: TGTGGCAGCAGCTTACGGGGCCCCACAGATACGCAGTATTTT. This encodes CGSSLRGPTDTQYF.

This clonotype came up many times. V usage is TRBV5-5 and J usage is TRBJ2-7, with 7 bases identical to TRBD2. Trimming took 2 bases from V and 2 from J; bases not matched to a gene: 4. Germline assignment: CDR1 SGHKS and CDR2 YYEKEE (reference sequence). CDR3 size: 14 residues. CDR3 in amino acids: CASSFGTNTYEQYF. Here the CDR3 DNA reads TGTGCCAGCAGCTTCGGGACTAACACCTACGAGCAGTACTTC.